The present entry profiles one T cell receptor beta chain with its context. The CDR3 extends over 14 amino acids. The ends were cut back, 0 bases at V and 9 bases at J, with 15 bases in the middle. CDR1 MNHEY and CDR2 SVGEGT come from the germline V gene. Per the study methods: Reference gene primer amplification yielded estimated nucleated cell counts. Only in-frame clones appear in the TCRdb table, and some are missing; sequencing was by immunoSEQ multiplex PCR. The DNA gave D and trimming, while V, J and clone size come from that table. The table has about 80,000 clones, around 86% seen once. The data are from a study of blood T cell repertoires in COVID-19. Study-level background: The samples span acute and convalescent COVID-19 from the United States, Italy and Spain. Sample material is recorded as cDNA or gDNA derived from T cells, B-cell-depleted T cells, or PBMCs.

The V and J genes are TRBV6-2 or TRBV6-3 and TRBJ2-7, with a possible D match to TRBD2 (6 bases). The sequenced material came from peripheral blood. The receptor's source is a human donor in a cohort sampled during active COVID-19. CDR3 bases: TGTGCCAGCAGTTACTCGCGGACGGGACTTGGGCAGTACTTC. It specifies CASSYSRTGLGQYF.